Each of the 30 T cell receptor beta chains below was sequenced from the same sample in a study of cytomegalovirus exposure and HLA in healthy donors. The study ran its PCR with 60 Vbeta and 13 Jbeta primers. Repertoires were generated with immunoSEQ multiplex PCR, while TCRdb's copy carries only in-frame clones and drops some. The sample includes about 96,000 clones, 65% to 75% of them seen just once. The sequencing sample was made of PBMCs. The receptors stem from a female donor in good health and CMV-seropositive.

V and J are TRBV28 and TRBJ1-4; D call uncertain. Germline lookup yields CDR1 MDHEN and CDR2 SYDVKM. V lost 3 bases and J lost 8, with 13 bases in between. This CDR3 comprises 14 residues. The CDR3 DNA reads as TGTGCCAGCAGTTTCCAAAGTAGAAAGGAAAAACTGTTTTTT. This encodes CASSFQSRKEKLFF.

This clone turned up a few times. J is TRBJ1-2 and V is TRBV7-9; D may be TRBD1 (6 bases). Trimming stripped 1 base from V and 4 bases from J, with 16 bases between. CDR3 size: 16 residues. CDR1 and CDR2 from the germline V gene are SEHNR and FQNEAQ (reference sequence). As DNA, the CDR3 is TGTGCCAGCAGCTTAGAAGACAGGAACTATGGCTATGGCTACACCTTC. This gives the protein CASSLEDRNYGYGYTF.

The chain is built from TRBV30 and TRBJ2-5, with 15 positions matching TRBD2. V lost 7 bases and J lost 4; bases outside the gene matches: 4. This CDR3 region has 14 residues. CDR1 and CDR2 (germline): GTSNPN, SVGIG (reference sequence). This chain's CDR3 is CASTGLAGGETQYF. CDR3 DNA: TGTGCCTCCACGGGACTAGCGGGAGGAGAGACCCAGTACTTC.

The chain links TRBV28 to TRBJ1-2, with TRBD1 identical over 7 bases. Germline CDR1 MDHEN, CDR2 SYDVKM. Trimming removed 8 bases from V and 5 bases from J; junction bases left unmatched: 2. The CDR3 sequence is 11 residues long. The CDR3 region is CASQGEYGYTF. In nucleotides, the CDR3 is TGTGCCAGCCAGGGGGAATATGGCTACACCTTC.

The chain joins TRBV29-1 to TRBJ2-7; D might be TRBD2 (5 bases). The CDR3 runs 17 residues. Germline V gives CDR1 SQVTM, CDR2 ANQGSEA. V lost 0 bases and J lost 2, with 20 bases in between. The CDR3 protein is CSVEDLRTEGGAYEQYF. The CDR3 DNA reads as TGCAGCGTTGAAGATCTCCGAACAGAGGGTGGAGCCTACGAGCAGTACTTC.

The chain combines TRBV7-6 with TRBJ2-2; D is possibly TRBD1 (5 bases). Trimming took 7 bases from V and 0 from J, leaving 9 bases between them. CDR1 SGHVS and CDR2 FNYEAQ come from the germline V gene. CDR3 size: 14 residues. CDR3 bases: TGTGCCAGCAACACAGGCGCGAACACCGGGGAGCTGTTTTTT. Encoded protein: CASNTGANTGELFF.

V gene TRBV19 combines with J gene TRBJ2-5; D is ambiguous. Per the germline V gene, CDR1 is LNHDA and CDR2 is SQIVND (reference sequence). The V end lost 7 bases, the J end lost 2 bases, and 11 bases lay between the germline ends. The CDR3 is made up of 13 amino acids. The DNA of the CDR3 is TGTGCCAGTACGAGGCGGCCGCAAGAGACCCAGTACTTC. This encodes CASTRRPQETQYF.

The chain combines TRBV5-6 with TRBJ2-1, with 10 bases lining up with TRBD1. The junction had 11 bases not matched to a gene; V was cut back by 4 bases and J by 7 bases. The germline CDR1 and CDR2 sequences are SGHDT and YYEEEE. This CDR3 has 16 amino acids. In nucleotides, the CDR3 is TGTGCCAGCAGCCAACGCGTGGGACAGGGGTGGAATGAGCAGTTCTTC. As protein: CASSQRVGQGWNEQFF.

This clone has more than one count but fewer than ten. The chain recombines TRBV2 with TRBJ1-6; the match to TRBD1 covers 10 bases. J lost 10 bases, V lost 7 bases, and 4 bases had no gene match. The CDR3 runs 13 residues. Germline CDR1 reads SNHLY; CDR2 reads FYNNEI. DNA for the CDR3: TGTGCCAGCACCAAGACAGGGGGCTCACCCCTCCACTTT. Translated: CASTKTGGSPLHF.

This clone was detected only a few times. Here the CDR3 DNA reads TGCGCCAGCAGCCTACGAGGGACACGTAATGAAAAACTGTTTTTT. Translating gives CASSLRGTRNEKLFF. V gene TRBV5-1 combines with J gene TRBJ1-4; a possible D gene is TRBD1 (6 bases). Germline CDR1 SGHRS, CDR2 YFSETQ. The CDR3 totals 15 residues. V lost 4 bases to trimming and J lost 4 bases, with 14 bases between them.

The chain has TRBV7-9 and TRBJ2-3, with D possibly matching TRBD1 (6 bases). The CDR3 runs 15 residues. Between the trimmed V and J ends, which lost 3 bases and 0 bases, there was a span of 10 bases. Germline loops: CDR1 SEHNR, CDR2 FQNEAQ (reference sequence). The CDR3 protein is CASSLGAPSTDTQYF. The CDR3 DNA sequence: TGTGCCAGCAGCTTGGGGGCTCCTAGCACAGATACGCAGTATTTT. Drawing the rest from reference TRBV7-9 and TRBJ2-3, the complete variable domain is DTGVSQNPRHKITKRGQNVTFRCDPISEHNRLYWYRQTLGQGPEFLTYFQNEAQLEKSRLLSDRFSAERPKGSFSTLEIQRTEQGDSAMYLCASSLGAPSTDTQYFGPGTRLTVL.

The CDR3: CSVEDLLGYEQFF. In DNA form, the CDR3 reads TGCAGCGTTGAAGACCTACTAGGATATGAGCAGTTCTTC. The J gene is TRBJ2-1, the V gene TRBV29-1; perhaps TRBD2 as D (5 bases). Deletions cut 0 bases from V and 8 bases from J, with 11 bases between. CDR3 size: 13 residues. Per the germline V gene, CDR1 is SQVTM and CDR2 is ANQGSEA.

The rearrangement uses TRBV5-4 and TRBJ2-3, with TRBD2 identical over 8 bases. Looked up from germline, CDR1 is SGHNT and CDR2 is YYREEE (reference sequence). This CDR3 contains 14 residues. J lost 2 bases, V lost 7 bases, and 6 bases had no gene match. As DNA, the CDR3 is TGTGCCAGCCGACTAGCGACCTTCACAGATACGCAGTATTTT. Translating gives CASRLATFTDTQYF.

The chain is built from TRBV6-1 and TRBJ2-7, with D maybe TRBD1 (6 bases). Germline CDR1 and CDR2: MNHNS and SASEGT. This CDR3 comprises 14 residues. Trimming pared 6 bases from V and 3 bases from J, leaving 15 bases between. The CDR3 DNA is TGTGCCAGCAGAGCGGCGACAGGATACTACGAGCAGTACTTC. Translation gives CASRAATGYYEQYF.

DNA for the CDR3: TGCGCCAGCAGTCTTCAGGGGGACGTCTATCAGCCCCAGCATTTT. It translates to CASSLQGDVYQPQHF. The gene calls are TRBV23-1 and TRBJ1-5; 7 bases align to TRBD1. TRBV23-1 is assigned to the ORF class and has an uncertain function. Germline trimming cut 4 bases from V and 5 bases from J; bases unmatched to any gene: 8. The CDR3 length is 15 residues.

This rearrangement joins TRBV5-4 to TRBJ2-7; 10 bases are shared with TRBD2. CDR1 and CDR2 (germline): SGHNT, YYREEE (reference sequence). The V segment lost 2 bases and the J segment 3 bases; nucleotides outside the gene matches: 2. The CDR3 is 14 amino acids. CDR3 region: CASSFWTSGYEQYF. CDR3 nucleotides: TGTGCCAGCAGCTTTTGGACTAGCGGCTACGAGCAGTACTTC.

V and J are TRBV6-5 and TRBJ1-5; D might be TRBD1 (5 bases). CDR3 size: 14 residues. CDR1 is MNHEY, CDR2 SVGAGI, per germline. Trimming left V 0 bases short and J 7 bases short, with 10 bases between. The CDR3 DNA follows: TGTGCCAGCAGTTACTCTGGGGCCCAACAGCCCCAGCATTTT. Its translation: CASSYSGAQQPQHF.

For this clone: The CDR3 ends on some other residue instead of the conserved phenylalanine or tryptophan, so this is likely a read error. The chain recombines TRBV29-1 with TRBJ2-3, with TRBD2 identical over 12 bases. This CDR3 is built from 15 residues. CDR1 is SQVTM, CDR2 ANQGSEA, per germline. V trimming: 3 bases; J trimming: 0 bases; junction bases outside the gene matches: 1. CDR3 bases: TGCAGCGTTGAGACTAGCGGGAGAAGCACAGATACGCAGTATGTT. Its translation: CSVETSGRSTDTQYV.

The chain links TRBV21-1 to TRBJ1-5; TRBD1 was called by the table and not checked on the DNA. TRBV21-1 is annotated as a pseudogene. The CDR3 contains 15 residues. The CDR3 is CASSKEKGWVQPQHF. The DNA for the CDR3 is TGTGCCAGCAGCAAAGAGAAGGGGTGGGTTCAGCCCCAGCATTTT.

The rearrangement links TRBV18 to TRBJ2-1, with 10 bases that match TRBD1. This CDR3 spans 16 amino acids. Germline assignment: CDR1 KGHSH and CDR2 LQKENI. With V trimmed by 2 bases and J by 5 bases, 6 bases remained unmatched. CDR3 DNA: TGTGCCAGCTCACCAATGACAGGGGGCGCCCACAATGAGCAGTTCTTC. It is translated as CASSPMTGGAHNEQFF. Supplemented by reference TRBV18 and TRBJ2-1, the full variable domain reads NAGVMQNPRHLVRRRGQEARLRCSPMKGHSHVYWYRQLPEEGLKFMVYLQKENIIDESGMPKERFSAEFPKEGPSILRIQQVVRGDSAAYFCASSPMTGGAHNEQFFGPGTRLTVL.

The CDR3 sequence: CASSYSPQANTEAFF. Here the CDR3 DNA reads TGTGCCAGCAGTTACTCCCCTCAGGCGAACACTGAAGCTTTCTTT. The rearrangement uses TRBV6-5 and TRBJ1-1; D is ambiguous. Trimming cost V 0 bases and J 1 base, with 9 bases left between them. The CDR3 totals 15 residues. The germline CDR1 and CDR2 sequences are MNHEY and SVGAGI.

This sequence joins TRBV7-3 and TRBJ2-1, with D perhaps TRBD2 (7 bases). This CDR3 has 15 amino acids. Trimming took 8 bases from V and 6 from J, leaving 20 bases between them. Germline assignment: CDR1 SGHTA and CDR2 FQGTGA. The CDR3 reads CASHSGGAGFNEQFF. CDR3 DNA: TGTGCCAGCCACTCTGGGGGGGCTGGTTTCAATGAGCAGTTCTTC.

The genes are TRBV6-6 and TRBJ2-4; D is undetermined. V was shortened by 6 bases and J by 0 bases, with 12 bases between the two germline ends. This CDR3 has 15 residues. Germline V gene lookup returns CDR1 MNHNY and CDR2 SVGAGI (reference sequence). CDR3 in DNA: TGTGCCAGCAGCTTAGACTTCCCAGCCAAAAACATTCAGTACTTC. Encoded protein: CASSLDFPAKNIQYF.

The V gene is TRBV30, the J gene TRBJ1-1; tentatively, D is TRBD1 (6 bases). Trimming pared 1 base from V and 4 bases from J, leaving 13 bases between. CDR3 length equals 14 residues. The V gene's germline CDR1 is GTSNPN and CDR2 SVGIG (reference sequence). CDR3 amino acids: CAWSGGGGLTEAFF. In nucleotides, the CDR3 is TGTGCCTGGAGTGGAGGGGGGGGCCTCACTGAAGCTTTCTTT. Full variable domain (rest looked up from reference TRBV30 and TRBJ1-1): SQTIHQWPATLVQPVGSPLSLECTVEGTSNPNLYWYRQAAGRGLQLLFYSVGIGQISSEVPQNLSASRPQDRQFILSSKKLLLSDSGFYLCAWSGGGGLTEAFFGQGTRLTVV.

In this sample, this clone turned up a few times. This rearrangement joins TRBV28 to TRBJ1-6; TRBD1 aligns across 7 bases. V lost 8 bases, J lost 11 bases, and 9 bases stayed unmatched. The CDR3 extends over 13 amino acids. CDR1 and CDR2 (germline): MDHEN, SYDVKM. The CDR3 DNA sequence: TGTGCCAGCGAACAGGGGTGGGGGACACCCCTCCACTTT. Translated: CASEQGWGTPLHF.

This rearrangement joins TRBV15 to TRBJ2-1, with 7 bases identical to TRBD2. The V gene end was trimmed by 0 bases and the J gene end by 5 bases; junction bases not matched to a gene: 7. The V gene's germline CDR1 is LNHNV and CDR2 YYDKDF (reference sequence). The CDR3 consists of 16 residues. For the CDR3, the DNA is TGTGCCACCAGCAGAGATCGGTGGCTAGCGGACAATGAGCAGTTCTTC. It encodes CATSRDRWLADNEQFF. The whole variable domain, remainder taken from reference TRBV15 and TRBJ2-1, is DAMVIQNPRYQVTQFGKPVTLSCSQTLNHNVMYWYQQKSSQAPKLLFHYYDKDFNNEADTPDNFQSRRPNTSFCFLDIRSPGLGDTAMYLCATSRDRWLADNEQFFGPGTRLTVL.

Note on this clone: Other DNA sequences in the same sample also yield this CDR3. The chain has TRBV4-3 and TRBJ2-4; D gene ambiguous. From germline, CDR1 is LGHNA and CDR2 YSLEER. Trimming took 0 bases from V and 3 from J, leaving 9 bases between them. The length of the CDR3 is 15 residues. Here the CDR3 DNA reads TGCGCCAGCAGCCAAGATCGAGGAAACAAAAACATTCAGTACTTC. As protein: CASSQDRGNKNIQYF.

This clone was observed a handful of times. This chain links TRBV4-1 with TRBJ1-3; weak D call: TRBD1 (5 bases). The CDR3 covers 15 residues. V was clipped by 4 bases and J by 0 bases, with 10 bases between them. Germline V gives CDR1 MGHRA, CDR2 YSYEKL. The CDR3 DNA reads TGCGCCAGCAGCCCCGGGGGGAACTCTGGAAACACCATATATTTT. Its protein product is CASSPGGNSGNTIYF.

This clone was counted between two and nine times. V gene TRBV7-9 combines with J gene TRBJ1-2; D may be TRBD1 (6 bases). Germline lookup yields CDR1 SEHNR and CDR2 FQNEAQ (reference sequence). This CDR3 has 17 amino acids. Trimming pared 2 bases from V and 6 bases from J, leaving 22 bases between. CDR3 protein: CASSLRAGESVVDGYTF. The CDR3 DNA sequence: TGTGCCAGCAGCTTACGGGCAGGGGAATCCGTGGTGGATGGCTACACCTTC.

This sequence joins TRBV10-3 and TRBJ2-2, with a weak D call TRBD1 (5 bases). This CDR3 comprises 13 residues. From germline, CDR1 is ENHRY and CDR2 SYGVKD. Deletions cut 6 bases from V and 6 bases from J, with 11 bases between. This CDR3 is CAIRAGIAGELFF. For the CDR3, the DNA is TGTGCCATCAGAGCAGGGATCGCCGGGGAGCTGTTTTTT.